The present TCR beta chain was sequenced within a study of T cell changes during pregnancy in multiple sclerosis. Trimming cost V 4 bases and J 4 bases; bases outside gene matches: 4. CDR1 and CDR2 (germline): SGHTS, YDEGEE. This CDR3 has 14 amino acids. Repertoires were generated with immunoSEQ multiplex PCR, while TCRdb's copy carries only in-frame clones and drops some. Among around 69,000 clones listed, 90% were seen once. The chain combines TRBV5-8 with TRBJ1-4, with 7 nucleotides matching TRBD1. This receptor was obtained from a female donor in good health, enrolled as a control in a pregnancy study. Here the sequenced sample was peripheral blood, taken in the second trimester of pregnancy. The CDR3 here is CASSLGTVNEKLFF. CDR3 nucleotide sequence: TGTGCCAGCAGCCTCGGGACAGTTAATGAAAAACTGTTTTTT.